The sequence of this TCR beta chain was determined in a study of blood T cell repertoires in COVID-19. Background on the study: Acute and convalescent COVID-19 samples came from the United States, Italy and Spain.

This clone is a singleton in its sample. The CDR3 consists of 14 residues. Germline CDR1 reads KGHSY; CDR2 reads FQNENV. Trimming removed 1 base from V and 3 bases from J, with 10 bases in between. The data were produced by immunoSEQ multiplex PCR, yet TCRdb's version contains in-frame clones alone and is incomplete. This sample carries about 400,000 clones, about 90% of them seen once, and the ten largest clones take just under 2%. The cohort comprised adults aged about 18 to 90 years residing in around 25 US areas. The sequenced sample was PBMCs or T cells enriched from blood (not recorded which). The clonotype originates from a woman aged 18 to 35 with acute COVID-19. The rearrangement joins TRBV16 to TRBJ2-7, with D unresolved. CDR3 residues: CASSQLADFYEQYF. CDR3 nucleotide sequence: TGTGCCAGCAGCCAATTGGCGGATTTCTACGAGCAGTACTTC.